This T cell receptor beta chain was identified in a study of cytomegalovirus exposure and HLA in healthy donors. The PCR made use of 60 Vbeta and 13 Jbeta primers. Assay: immunoSEQ multiplex PCR; the TCRdb copy retains only in-frame clones and omits some. This repertoire shows about 55,000 clones, about three quarters found once; its top ten account for around 2.4%. Germline CDR1 MNHEY, CDR2 SVGAGI. The CDR3 runs 15 residues. V lost 3 bases and J lost 8, with 17 bases in between. The sequence was collected from a female donor in good health and CMV-seronegative. Sequenced sample: PBMCs. The chain couples TRBV6-5 to TRBJ1-5, with D perhaps TRBD1 (5 bases). The CDR3 DNA is TGTGCCAGCAGTTATAGTCGGGGGGGAGGGAAGCCCCAGCATTTT. Encoded protein: CASSYSRGGGKPQHF.